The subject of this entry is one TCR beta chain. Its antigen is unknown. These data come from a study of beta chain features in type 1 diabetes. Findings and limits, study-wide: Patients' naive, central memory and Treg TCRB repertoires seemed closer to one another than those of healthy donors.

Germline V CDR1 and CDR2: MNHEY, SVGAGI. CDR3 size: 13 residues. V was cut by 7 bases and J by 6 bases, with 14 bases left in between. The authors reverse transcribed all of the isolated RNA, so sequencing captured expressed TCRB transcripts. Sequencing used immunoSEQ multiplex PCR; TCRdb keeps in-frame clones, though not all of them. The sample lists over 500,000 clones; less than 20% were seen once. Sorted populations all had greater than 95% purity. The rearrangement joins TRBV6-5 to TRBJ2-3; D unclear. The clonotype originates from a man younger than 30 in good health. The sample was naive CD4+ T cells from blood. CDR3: CASKDGVSDTQYF. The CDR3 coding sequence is TGTGCCAGCAAAGACGGAGTATCCGATACGCAGTATTTT.